This TCR beta chain was captured in a study of T cells in Graves' hyperthyroidism and ophthalmopathy. This clonotype was counted a single time. The antigen remains undetermined. Among ophthalmopathy patients, the Clinical Activity Score reached at least 3, the NOSPECS grade reached at least 4, and duration remained under 3 months. Exclusions: uncontrolled infection, other autoimmune disease, pregnancy, lactation. Findings and limits, study-wide: Among clonotypes expanded in thyroid above 0.001, most were also found in blood.

CDR1 and CDR2 (germline): MNHEY, SMNVEV (reference sequence). This CDR3 is 15 amino acids long. The V gene lost 5 bases and the J gene lost 5 bases, with 16 bases spanning the gap. RNA transcripts were the template for amplifying TCR beta CDR3 regions. TCR CDR3 regions were first amplified by RT-PCR with HTBI primers. Via MiXCR, TCRdb re-called the multiplex PCR reads, giving one row per CDR3 protein. This table has 350,000 or so distinct CDR3 sequences, 15% to 20% appearing once. This clonotype was obtained from a woman in her thirties or forties with Graves' ophthalmopathy. Sequenced material: blood. The chain is built from TRBV27 and TRBJ1-3; a weak D match, TRBD1 (5 bases). CDR3 nucleotides: TGTGCCAGCAGTCCCATCCCGGGACGCCGAAACACCATATATTTT. Translation gives CASSPIPGRRNTIYF.